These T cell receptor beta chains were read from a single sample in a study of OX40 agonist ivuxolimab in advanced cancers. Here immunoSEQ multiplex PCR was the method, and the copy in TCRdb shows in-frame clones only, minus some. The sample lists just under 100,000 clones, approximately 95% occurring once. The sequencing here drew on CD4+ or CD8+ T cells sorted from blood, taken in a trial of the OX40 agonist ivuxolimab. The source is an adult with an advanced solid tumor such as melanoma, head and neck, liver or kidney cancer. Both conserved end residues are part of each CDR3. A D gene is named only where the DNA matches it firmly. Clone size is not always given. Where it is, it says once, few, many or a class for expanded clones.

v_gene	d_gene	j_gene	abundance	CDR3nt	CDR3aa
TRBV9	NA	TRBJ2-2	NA	TGTGCCAGCAGAAAAGGGGGAGGAGGGACCGGGGAGCTGTTTTTT	CASRKGGGGTGELFF
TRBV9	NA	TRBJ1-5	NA	TGTGCCAGCAGCGTACACAGTAGCAATCAGCCCCAGCATTTT	CASSVHSSNQPQHF
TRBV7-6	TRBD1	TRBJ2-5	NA	TGTGCCAGCAGCTACAGGGGTGATCCAGAGACCCAGTACTTC	CASSYRGDPETQYF
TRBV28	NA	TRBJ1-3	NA	TGTGCCAGCAGGGAATCTGGAAACACCATATATTTT	CASRESGNTIYF
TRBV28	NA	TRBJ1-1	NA	TGTGCCAGCAGTTCACCTGGGAGGAACACTGAAGCTTTCTTT	CASSSPGRNTEAFF
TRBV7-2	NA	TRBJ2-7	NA	TGTGCCAGCAGCTTAGCGGTCGAGCAGTACTTC	CASSLAVEQYF
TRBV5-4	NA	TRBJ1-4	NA	TGTGCCAGCAGCTTGGGAGGGGGGGGAAATGAAAAACTGTTTTTT	CASSLGGGGNEKLFF
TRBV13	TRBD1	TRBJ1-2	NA	TGTGCCAGCAGCTTCTCAGGGGGCAGCTATGGCTACACCTTC	CASSFSGGSYGYTF
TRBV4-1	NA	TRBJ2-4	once	TGCGCCAGCAGCCACCTAGGGTTAGCCAAAAACATTCAGTACTTC	CASSHLGLAKNIQYF
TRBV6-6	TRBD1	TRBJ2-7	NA	TGTGCCAGCAGTGCTGACAGGGGGAACTACGAGCAGTACTTC	CASSADRGNYEQYF
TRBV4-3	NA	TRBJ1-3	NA	TGCGCCAGCAGCCAAGCCCCCCGGAGGAACACCATATATTTT	CASSQAPRRNTIYF
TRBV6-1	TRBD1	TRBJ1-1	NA	TGTGCCAGCAACACCAGACAGGGGGCGCGAACTGAAGCTTTCTTT	CASNTRQGARTEAFF
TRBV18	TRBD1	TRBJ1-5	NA	TGTGCCAGCTCAGAGGGGGCGAAGCAGCCCCAGCATTTT	CASSEGAKQPQHF
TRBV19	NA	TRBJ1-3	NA	TGTGCCAGTAGCCCGCAGGGGTTCTCTGGAAACACCATATATTTT	CASSPQGFSGNTIYF
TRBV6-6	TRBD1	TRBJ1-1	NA	TGTGCCAGCAGTCCCCCGGTTCAGGGGGCTGAAGCTTTCTTT	CASSPPVQGAEAFF
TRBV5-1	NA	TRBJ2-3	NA	TGCGCCAGCAGCCTCCCGGACAGCACAGATACGCAGTATTTT	CASSLPDSTDTQYF
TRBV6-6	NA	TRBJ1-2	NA	TGTGCCAGCGGAAAACTTACAGGATATGGCTACACCTTC	CASGKLTGYGYTF
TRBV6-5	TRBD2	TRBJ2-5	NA	TGTGCCAGCAGTTACTCTGGACTAGCGGGGTCCCTGACCCAGTACTTC	CASSYSGLAGSLTQYF
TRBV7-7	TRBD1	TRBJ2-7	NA	TGTGCCAGCAGCCCGCAGGGGGCGGGGGAGCAGTACTTC	CASSPQGAGEQYF
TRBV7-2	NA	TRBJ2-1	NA	TGTGCCAGCAGCTACTCTGACGAGTACAATGAGCAGTTCTTC	CASSYSDEYNEQFF
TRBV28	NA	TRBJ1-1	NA	TGTGCCAGCAGCATCAAGACTTCTGCGAACACTGAAGCTTTCTTT	CASSIKTSANTEAFF
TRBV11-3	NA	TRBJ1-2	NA	TGTGCCAGCAGCTCCCCCCCCGTATGTAACTATGGCTACACCTTC	CASSSPPVCNYGYTF
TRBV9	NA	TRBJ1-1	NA	TGTGCCAGCAGCGTAGTAGGAGGAAACACTGAAGCTTTCTTT	CASSVVGGNTEAFF
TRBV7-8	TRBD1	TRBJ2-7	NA	TGTGCCAGCAGCTTGGGACAGGGAGCCTACGTGCAGCAGTACTTC	CASSLGQGAYVQQYF
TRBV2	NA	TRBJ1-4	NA	TGTGCCAGCGAAGGGCTGACTAATGAAAAACTGTTTTTT	CASEGLTNEKLFF
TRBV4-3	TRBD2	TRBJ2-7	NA	TGCGCCAGCAGCCATATAGCGGGGTCCTACGAGCAGTACTTC	CASSHIAGSYEQYF
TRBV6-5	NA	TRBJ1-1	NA	TGTGCCAGCAGTTTTTCTACCGGGGGTTCCACTGAAGCTTTCTTT	CASSFSTGGSTEAFF
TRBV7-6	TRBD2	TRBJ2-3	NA	TGTGCCAGCAGCTTATACGGGGGGGCTCCAGATACGCAGTATTTT	CASSLYGGAPDTQYF
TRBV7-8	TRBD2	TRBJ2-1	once	TGTGCCAGCAGACCCCCTAGCGGGAGGGGGGTATCTGGGCAGTTCTTC	CASRPPSGRGVSGQFF
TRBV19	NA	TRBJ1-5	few	TGTGCCAGTAGTATAGGGGGTCCGGCCCATAGCAATCAGCCCCAGCATTTT	CASSIGGPAHSNQPQHF
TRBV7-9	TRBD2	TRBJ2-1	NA	TGTGCCAGCAGCTTAGCGTGGTGGCTAGCGGGAGGGTGGAACAATGAGCAGTTCTTC	CASSLAWWLAGGWNNEQFF
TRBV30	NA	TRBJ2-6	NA	TGTGCCTGGGCCGACAAGAGTACCTTGGCTGGGGCCAACGTCCTGACTTTC	CAWADKSTLAGANVLTF
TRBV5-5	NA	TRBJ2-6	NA	TGTGCCAGCACCGGACGGGGCCCTGGGGCCAACGTCCTGACTTTC	CASTGRGPGANVLTF
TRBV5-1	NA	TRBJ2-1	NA	TGCGCCAGCAGTTTGGGAGGGGGACCGCACAATGAGCAGTTCTTC	CASSLGGGPHNEQFF
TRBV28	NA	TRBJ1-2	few	TGTGCCAGCAAGCCCGCCTTAGGGGGCTATGGCTACACCTTC	CASKPALGGYGYTF
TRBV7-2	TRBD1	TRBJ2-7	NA	TGTGCCAGCAGCTTAGATAGGGGGCGGCGAGACGAGCAGTACTTC	CASSLDRGRRDEQYF
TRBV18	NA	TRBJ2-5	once	TGTGCCAGCTCACCACCGGGGCTAGCAGGAGAGACCCAGTACTTC	CASSPPGLAGETQYF
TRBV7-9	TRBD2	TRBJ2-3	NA	TGTGCCAGCAGCATACTAGCGGGAGGCTTCACAGATACGCAGTATTTT	CASSILAGGFTDTQYF
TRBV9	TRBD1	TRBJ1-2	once	TGTGCCAGCAGCGTAGGAGGACAGGGAGGCTATGGCTACACCTTC	CASSVGGQGGYGYTF
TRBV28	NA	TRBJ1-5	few	TGTGCCAGCAGTTTGGCCAAGGAGCCCCAGCATTTT	CASSLAKEPQHF
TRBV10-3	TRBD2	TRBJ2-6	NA	TGTGCCGGGAGGGTAACTGGGGCCAACGTCCTGACTTTC	CAGRVTGANVLTF
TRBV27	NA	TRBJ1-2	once	TGTGCCAGCACGAGGGCGGGGGTCTATGGCTACACCTTC	CASTRAGVYGYTF
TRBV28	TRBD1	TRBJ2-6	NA	TGTGCCAGCAGTTTACCGACAGGGAGCTCTGGGGCCAACGTCCTGACTTTC	CASSLPTGSSGANVLTF